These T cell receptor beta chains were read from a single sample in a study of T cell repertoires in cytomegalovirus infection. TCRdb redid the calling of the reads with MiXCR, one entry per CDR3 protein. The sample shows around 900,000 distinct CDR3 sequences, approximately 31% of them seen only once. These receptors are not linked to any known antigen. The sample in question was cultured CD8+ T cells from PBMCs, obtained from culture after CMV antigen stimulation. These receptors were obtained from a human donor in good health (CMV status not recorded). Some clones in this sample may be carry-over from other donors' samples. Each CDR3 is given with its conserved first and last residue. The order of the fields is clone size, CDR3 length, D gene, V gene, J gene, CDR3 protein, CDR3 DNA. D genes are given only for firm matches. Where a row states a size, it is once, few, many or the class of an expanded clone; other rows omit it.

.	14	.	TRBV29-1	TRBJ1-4	CSVNTGRANEKLFF	TGCAGCGTTAACACAGGGAGGGCTAATGAAAAACTGTTTTTT
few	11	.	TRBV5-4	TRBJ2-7	CATEDYSEQYF	TGTGCCACGGAGGACTATAGCGAGCAGTACTTC
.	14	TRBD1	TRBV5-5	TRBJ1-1	CASSFWTGVTEAFF	TGTGCCAGCAGCTTTTGGACAGGGGTGACTGAAGCTTTCTTT
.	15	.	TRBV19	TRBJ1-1	CASSISFPQNTEAFF	TGTGCCAGTAGTATAAGTTTCCCGCAGAACACTGAAGCTTTCTTT
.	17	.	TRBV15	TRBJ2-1	CATSRERVFHGDNEQFF	TGTGCCACCAGCAGAGAGAGGGTCTTTCACGGGGACAATGAGCAGTTCTTC
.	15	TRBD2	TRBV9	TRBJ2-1	CASSSGQRGHNEQFF	TGTGCCAGCAGCTCGGGGCAGCGGGGCCACAATGAGCAGTTCTTC
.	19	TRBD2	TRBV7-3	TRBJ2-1	CASSPNHPAVAGANNEQFF	TGTGCCAGCAGCCCAAACCACCCGGCAGTAGCGGGGGCCAACAATGAGCAGTTCTTC
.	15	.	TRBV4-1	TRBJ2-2	CASSLTEVDTGELFF	TGCGCCAGCAGCTTGACCGAAGTTGACACCGGGGAGCTGTTTTTT
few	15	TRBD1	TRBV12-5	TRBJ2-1	CASEMTGGARNEQFF	TGTGCTAGTGAAATGACAGGGGGCGCGAGAAATGAGCAGTTCTTC
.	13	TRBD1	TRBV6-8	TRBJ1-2	CASNNQGASGYTF	TGTGCCAGCAACAACCAGGGGGCGAGCGGCTACACCTTC
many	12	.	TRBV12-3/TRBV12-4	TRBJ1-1	CASSSVGTEAFF	TGTGCCAGCAGTTCCGTGGGCACTGAAGCTTTCTTT
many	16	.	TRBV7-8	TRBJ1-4	CASSPEMAGRAEKLFF	TGTGCCAGCAGCCCCGAGATGGCGGGGAGGGCGGAAAAACTGTTTTTT
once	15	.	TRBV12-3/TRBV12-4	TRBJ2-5	CASSLPTGKQETQYF	TGTGCCAGCAGTTTACCGACAGGTAAACAAGAGACCCAGTACTTC
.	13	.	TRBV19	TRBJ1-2	CATLGGKDYGYTF	TGTGCCACTTTGGGGGGCAAGGACTATGGCTACACCTTC
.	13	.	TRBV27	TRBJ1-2	CASSGGPRHGYTF	TGTGCCAGCAGTGGGGGGCCGAGACATGGCTACACCTTC
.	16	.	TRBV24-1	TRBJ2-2	CATSDPRTDHTGELFF	TGTGCCACCAGTGACCCAAGGACAGACCACACCGGGGAGCTGTTTTTT
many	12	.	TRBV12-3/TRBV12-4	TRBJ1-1	CASSLGGPEAFF	TGTGCCAGCTCGTTAGGCGGCCCTGAAGCTTTCTTT
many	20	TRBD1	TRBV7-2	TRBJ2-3	CASSLSMGYDRGRDPDTQYF	TGTGCCAGCAGCTTATCTATGGGGTATGACAGGGGGCGCGACCCAGATACGCAGTATTTT
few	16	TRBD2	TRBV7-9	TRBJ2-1	CASSLVAGALYNEQFF	TGTGCCAGCAGCTTAGTAGCGGGGGCCCTCTACAATGAGCAGTTCTTC
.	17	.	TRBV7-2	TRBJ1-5	CASSLNGVDYSNQPQHF	TGTGCCAGCAGCCTCAACGGGGTTGATTATAGCAATCAGCCCCAGCATTTT
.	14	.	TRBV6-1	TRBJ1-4	CASSEAGSSEKLFF	TGTGCCAGCAGTGAAGCGGGCAGCTCCGAAAAACTGTTTTTT
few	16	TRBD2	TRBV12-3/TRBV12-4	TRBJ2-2	CASSLGLAANTGELFF	TGTGCCAGCAGCCTGGGACTAGCGGCGAACACCGGGGAGCTGTTTTTT
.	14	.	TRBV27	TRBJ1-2	CASSLQGTDYGYTF	TGTGCCAGCAGTTTACAGGGTACTGACTATGGCTACACCTTC
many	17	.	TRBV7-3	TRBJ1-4	CASRSDAGGLGGEKLFF	TGTGCCAGCAGGTCCGACGCGGGAGGGCTAGGAGGTGAAAAACTGTTTTTT
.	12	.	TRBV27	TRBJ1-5	CASSPPTGFQHF	TGTGCCAGCAGCCCACCTACAGGGTTCCAGCATTTT
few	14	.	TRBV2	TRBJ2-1	CATPRQRSYNEQFF	TGTGCCACCCCGAGGCAACGCTCCTACAATGAGCAGTTCTTC
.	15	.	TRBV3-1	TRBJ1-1	CASSYLSGANTEAFF	TGTGCCAGCAGCTATCTTTCGGGCGCGAACACTGAAGCTTTCTTT
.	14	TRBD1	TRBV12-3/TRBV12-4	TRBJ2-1	CVSSTTGGDNEQFF	TGTGTCAGCAGTACGACAGGGGGAGACAATGAGCAGTTCTTC
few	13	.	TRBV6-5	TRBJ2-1	CASSYSRLNEQFF	TGTGCCAGCAGTTACAGCAGGCTCAATGAGCAGTTCTTC
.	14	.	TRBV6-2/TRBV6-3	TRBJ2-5	CASSYSIVSRIQYF	TGTGCCAGCAGTTACTCGATCGTCAGCCGGATCCAGTACTTC